This is a list of T cell receptor beta chains from one sample in a study of cytotoxic CD8 clonotypes in ibrutinib-treated CLL. Sequencing was performed with immunoSEQ multiplex PCR; in TCRdb, only in-frame clones are kept and a portion is missing. Among some 84,000 clones listed, more than 70% were seen once. This specimen consisted of PBMCs, obtained before ibrutinib treatment. The receptors come from a human donor with chronic lymphocytic leukemia. Each CDR3 is given with its conserved first and last residue. The D gene is left open where the match is weak. Clone sizes are given selectively: once, few, many, or a class where the clone is expanded.

TRBJ2-1 | once | . | TRBV5-1 | CASSPTDGRDEQFF | TGCGCCAGCAGCCCTACAGACGGACGAGATGAGCAGTTCTTC
TRBJ2-7 | . | TRBD1 | TRBV29-1 | CSVVTSGTGLFEQYF | TGCAGCGTTGTAACGTCCGGGACAGGGCTTTTCGAGCAGTACTTC
TRBJ1-2 | . | . | TRBV7-2 | CASSPRDLRLGYTF | TGTGCCAGCAGCCCCAGAGACCTCCGGCTGGGCTACACCTTC
TRBJ2-7 | few | TRBD1 | TRBV7-9 | CASSPGYRGPRSEQYF | TGTGCCAGCAGCCCCGGGTACAGGGGGCCCCGTAGTGAGCAGTACTTC
TRBJ1-4 | . | . | TRBV18 | CASSPPQGREKLFF | TGTGCCAGCTCACCACCTCAGGGGCGAGAAAAACTGTTTTTT
TRBJ2-2 | . | . | TRBV9 | CASSFRMTEHTGELFF | TGTGCCAGCAGCTTTCGGATGACAGAGCACACCGGGGAGCTGTTTTTT
TRBJ2-7 | . | TRBD2 | TRBV6-6 | CASESGIAAGQYF | TGTGCCAGCGAAAGCGGGATCGCCGCGGGGCAGTACTTC
TRBJ2-7 | . | . | TRBV7-6 | CASSLILKASSYEQYF | TGTGCCAGCAGCTTAATCCTGAAGGCGAGCTCCTACGAGCAGTACTTC
TRBJ1-4 | . | . | TRBV5-8 | CASSLAGSWGNREKLFF | TGTGCCAGCAGCTTGGCCGGTTCATGGGGAAATCGTGAAAAACTGTTTTTT
TRBJ2-7 | . | . | TRBV7-9 | CASSGRRSSSYEQYF | TGTGCCAGCAGCGGAAGACGGAGTAGCTCCTACGAGCAGTACTTC
TRBJ2-7 | few | . | TRBV6-5 | CASRTGTYEQYF | TGTGCCAGCAGAACGGGAACCTACGAGCAGTACTTC
TRBJ1-3 | few | . | TRBV5-1 | CASSLGGSGNTIYF | TGCGCCAGCAGCTTGGGGGGCTCTGGAAACACCATATATTTT
TRBJ2-3 | . | TRBD1 | TRBV19 | CASRGGTGHVTQYF | TGTGCCAGTCGCGGAGGGACAGGGCATGTTACGCAGTATTTT
TRBJ2-5 | . | . | TRBV15 | CATSRDKKETQYF | TGTGCCACCAGCAGAGATAAAAAAGAGACCCAGTACTTC
TRBJ2-7 | . | . | TRBV9 | CASSVVGEGEQYF | TGTGCCAGCAGCGTAGTGGGAGAAGGTGAGCAGTACTTC
TRBJ2-2 | . | . | TRBV4-1 | CASSQDDGELFF | TGCGCCAGCAGCCAAGATGACGGGGAGCTGTTTTTT
TRBJ2-7 | . | . | TRBV5-4 | CASSLAGSYEQYF | TGTGCCAGCAGCTTAGCAGGGTCCTACGAGCAGTACTTC
TRBJ1-1 | . | . | TRBV7-2 | CASSLGVGTTNTEAFF | TGTGCCAGCAGCTTAGGGGTCGGGACAACGAACACTGAAGCTTTCTTT
TRBJ1-2 | . | . | TRBV6-5 | CASSNTRHGYTF | TGTGCCAGCAGTAACACGCGCCATGGCTACACCTTC
TRBJ1-3 | . | TRBD1 | TRBV6-1 | CASSGGDSSGNTIYF | TGTGCCAGCAGTGGTGGGGACAGCTCTGGAAACACCATATATTTT
TRBJ2-7 | . | . | TRBV25-1 | CASRIGGMQYF | TGTGCCAGCAGGATCGGGGGCATGCAGTACTTC
TRBJ2-5 | once | TRBD2 | TRBV7-8 | CASRSSGGSTAQYF | TGTGCCAGCAGGTCAAGCGGGGGGAGCACGGCCCAGTACTTC
TRBJ1-2 | . | . | TRBV4-3 | CASSQGTLHGYTF | TGCGCCAGCAGCCAAGGGACACTCCATGGCTACACCTTC
TRBJ1-3 | . | . | TRBV6-1 | CASSEAQGGGNTIYF | TGTGCCAGCAGTGAAGCTCAGGGAGGTGGAAACACCATATATTTT
TRBJ2-1 | . | TRBD2 | TRBV19 | CASSMGLAGAGYNEQFF | TGTGCCAGTAGTATGGGACTAGCGGGAGCGGGGTACAATGAGCAGTTCTTC
TRBJ2-7 | . | TRBD2 | TRBV12-5 | CASGQTGTSGRPEQYF | TGTGCTAGTGGTCAAACCGGGACTAGCGGGAGACCCGAGCAGTACTTC
TRBJ1-3 | . | TRBD1 | TRBV9 | CASSAETWSGGRNTIYF | TGTGCCAGCAGCGCAGAAACCTGGTCAGGGGGAAGGAACACCATATATTTT
TRBJ1-1 | . | . | TRBV6-5 | CASSYGLGQLNTEAFF | TGTGCCAGCAGTTATGGTCTAGGTCAGCTGAACACTGAAGCTTTCTTT
TRBJ2-1 | . | . | TRBV7-8 | CASSSDWSSYNEQFF | TGTGCCAGCAGCTCAGACTGGAGCTCCTACAATGAGCAGTTCTTC
TRBJ2-5 | . | . | TRBV27 | CASSLSHSQETQYF | TGTGCCAGCAGTTTATCGCACAGCCAAGAGACCCAGTACTTC
TRBJ2-7 | . | . | TRBV4-1 | CASSRITGNLVEQYF | TGCGCCAGCAGCCGAATAACAGGTAACCTCGTCGAGCAGTACTTC
TRBJ1-4 | . | . | TRBV11-2 | CASSQDGRSNEKLFF | TGTGCCAGCAGCCAGGACGGTCGGAGTAATGAAAAACTGTTTTTT
TRBJ1-1 | . | . | TRBV7-2 | CASSLAWRANTEAFF | TGTGCCAGCAGCTTAGCGTGGCGGGCGAACACTGAAGCTTTCTTT
TRBJ2-6 | once | TRBD1 | TRBV19 | CASSASPGQGFFGANVLTF | TGTGCCAGTAGTGCCTCCCCGGGACAGGGCTTCTTCGGGGCCAACGTCCTGACTTTC
TRBJ2-3 | . | TRBD1 | TRBV5-1 | CASTLGGTGRTDTQYF | TGCGCCAGCACCCTGGGGGGGACAGGGAGGACAGATACGCAGTATTTT
TRBJ1-2 | . | . | TRBV19 | CASSIQGLSGYTF | TGTGCCAGTAGTATACAGGGTTTATCGGGCTACACCTTC
TRBJ2-7 | . | TRBD1 | TRBV23-1 | CASITNTDREGYEQYF | TGCGCCAGCATTACCAATACGGACAGGGAAGGCTACGAGCAGTACTTC
TRBJ2-7 | . | TRBD1 | TRBV14 | CASSLRTPGQGFSYEQYF | TGTGCCAGCAGCCTAAGGACTCCGGGACAGGGGTTCTCCTACGAGCAGTACTTC
TRBJ2-3 | once | . | TRBV10-1 | CARVTVWIYTDTQYF | TGCGCCAGGGTGACAGTGTGGATATACACAGATACGCAGTATTTT
TRBJ2-5 | . | TRBD1 | TRBV28 | CASTWTGDYSETQYF | TGTGCCAGCACATGGACAGGGGATTATTCGGAGACCCAGTACTTC
TRBJ2-1 | . | . | TRBV5-1 | CASSLTDEQFF | TGCGCCAGCAGCTTGACGGATGAGCAGTTCTTC
TRBJ2-5 | . | TRBD2 | TRBV5-4 | CASSFELAIRETQYF | TGTGCCAGCAGCTTTGAACTAGCGATTAGAGAGACCCAGTACTTC
TRBJ2-7 | once | TRBD1 | TRBV27 | CASSTGITYEQYF | TGTGCCAGTTCGACAGGGATCACCTACGAGCAGTACTTC
TRBJ1-5 | few | . | TRBV5-5 | CASSPDWRFLSDEPQHF | TGTGCCAGCAGCCCTGACTGGAGATTTCTAAGCGATGAGCCCCAGCATTTT
TRBJ2-1 | . | TRBD1 | TRBV15 | CATSARPGGEQFF | TGTGCCACCAGCGCGCGACCAGGGGGTGAGCAGTTCTTC
TRBJ1-2 | . | TRBD1 | TRBV7-2 | CASSPWTGQGTGGYTF | TGTGCCAGCAGCCCATGGACGGGACAGGGGACAGGTGGCTACACCTTC
TRBJ2-2 | . | . | TRBV27 | CASTPISGYRPGELFF | TGTGCCAGCACCCCAATCTCTGGCTATCGGCCCGGGGAGCTGTTTTTT
TRBJ2-3 | . | . | TRBV5-6 | CASSLRSSARVDTQYF | TGTGCCAGCAGCTTGCGGTCTAGCGCCCGGGTAGATACGCAGTATTTT
TRBJ1-1 | . | . | TRBV11-3 | CASSLDPGRKNTEAFF | TGTGCCAGCAGCTTAGATCCGGGACGGAAGAACACTGAAGCTTTCTTT
TRBJ2-3 | once | TRBD2 | TRBV11-3 | CASSWLAARTDTQYF | TGTGCCAGCAGCTGGCTAGCGGCTCGCACAGATACGCAGTATTTT
TRBJ2-2 | . | . | TRBV2 | CASNKDRPNTGELFF | TGTGCCAGCAATAAGGACAGACCGAACACCGGGGAGCTGTTTTTT
TRBJ2-3 | . | . | TRBV7-9 | CASSKKGFASTDTQYF | TGTGCCAGCAGTAAAAAGGGTTTCGCTAGCACAGATACGCAGTATTTT
TRBJ1-4 | . | . | TRBV6-5 | CASCYTTGGEKLFF | TGTGCCAGTTGTTACACCACGGGCGGTGAAAAACTGTTTTTT